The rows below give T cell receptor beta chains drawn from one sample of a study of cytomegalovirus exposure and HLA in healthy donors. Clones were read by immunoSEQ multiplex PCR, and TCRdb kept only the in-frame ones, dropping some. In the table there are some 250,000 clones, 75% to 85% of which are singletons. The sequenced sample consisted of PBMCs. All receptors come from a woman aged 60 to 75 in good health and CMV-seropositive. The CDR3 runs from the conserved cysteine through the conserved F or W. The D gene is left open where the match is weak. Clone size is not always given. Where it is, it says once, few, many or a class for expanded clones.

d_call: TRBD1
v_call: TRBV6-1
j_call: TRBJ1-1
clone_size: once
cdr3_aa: CASMGQLNTEAFF
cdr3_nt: TGTGCCAGCATGGGACAGCTGAACACTGAAGCTTTCTTT

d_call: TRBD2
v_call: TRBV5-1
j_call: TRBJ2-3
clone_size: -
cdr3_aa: CASSWSGTSADTQYF
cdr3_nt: TGCGCCAGCAGCTGGAGCGGGACTAGCGCAGATACGCAGTATTTT

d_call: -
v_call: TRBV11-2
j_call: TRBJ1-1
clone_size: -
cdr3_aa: CASSERLEEAFF
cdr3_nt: TGTGCCAGCAGCGAACGACTTGAGGAAGCTTTCTTT

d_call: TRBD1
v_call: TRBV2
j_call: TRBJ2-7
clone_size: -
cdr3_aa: CASSEAGQGSYEQYF
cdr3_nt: TGTGCCAGCAGTGAAGCGGGACAGGGCTCCTACGAGCAGTACTTC

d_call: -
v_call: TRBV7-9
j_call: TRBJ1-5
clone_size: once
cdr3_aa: CASSFGDQPQHF
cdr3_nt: TGTGCCAGCAGCTTCGGGGATCAGCCCCAGCATTTT

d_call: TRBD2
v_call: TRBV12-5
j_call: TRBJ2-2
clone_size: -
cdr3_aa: CASGLSLLAGGNTGELFF
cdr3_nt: TGTGCTAGTGGTTTGTCCCTGCTAGCGGGAGGGAACACCGGGGAGCTGTTTTTT

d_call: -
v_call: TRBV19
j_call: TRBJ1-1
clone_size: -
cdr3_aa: CASSFRGGTEAFF
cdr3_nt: TGTGCCAGTAGTTTCCGGGGAGGTACTGAAGCTTTCTTT

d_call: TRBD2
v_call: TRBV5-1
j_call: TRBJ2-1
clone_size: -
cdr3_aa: CASRERESYNEQFF
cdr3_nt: TGCGCCAGCAGGGAGCGGGAGTCCTACAATGAGCAGTTCTTC

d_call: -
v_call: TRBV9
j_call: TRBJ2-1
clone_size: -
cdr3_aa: CASSERLVPSEQFF
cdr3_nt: TGTGCCAGCAGCGAGAGACTAGTCCCCAGTGAGCAGTTCTTC

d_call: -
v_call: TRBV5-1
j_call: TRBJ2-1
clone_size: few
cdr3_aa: CASSLPEGLHEQFF
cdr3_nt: TGCGCCAGCAGTTTACCGGAGGGACTTCATGAGCAGTTCTTC

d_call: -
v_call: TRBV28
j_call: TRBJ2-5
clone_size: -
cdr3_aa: CASSLQAPETQYF
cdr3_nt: TGTGCCAGCAGTTTGCAAGCCCCAGAGACCCAGTACTTC

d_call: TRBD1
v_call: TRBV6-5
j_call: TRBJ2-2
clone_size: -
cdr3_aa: CASSPGQWTGELFF
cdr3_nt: TGTGCCAGCAGTCCGGGACAGTGGACCGGGGAGCTGTTTTTT

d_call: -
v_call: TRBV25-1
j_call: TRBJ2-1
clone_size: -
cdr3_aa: CASSGLVPYNEQFF
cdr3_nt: TGTGCCAGCAGTGGACTAGTACCCTACAATGAGCAGTTCTTC

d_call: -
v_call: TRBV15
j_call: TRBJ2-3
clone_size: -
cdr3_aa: CATSREWGRDTQYF
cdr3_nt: TGTGCCACCAGCAGAGAGTGGGGCCGCGATACGCAGTATTTT

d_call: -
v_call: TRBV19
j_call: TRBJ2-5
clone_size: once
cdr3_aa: CASSRRNQETQYF
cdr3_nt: TGTGCCAGTAGTAGGAGAAATCAAGAGACCCAGTACTTC

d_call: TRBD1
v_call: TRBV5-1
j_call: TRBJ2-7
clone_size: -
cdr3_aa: CASSWTGAEQYF
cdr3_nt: TGCGCCAGCAGCTGGACAGGGGCCGAGCAGTACTTC

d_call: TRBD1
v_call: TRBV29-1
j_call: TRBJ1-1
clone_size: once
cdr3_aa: CSVDRGLEAFF
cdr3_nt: TGCAGCGTAGACAGGGGATTGGAAGCTTTCTTT

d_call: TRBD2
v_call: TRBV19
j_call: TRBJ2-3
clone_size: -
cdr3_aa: CASSFLPTSGATDTQYF
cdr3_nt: TGTGCCAGTAGTTTTCTTCCGACTAGCGGAGCCACAGATACGCAGTATTTT

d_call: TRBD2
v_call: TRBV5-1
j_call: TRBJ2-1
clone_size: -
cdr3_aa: CASSFGVQTGGYEQFF
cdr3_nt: TGCGCCAGCAGCTTCGGGGTCCAGACGGGAGGATATGAGCAGTTCTTC

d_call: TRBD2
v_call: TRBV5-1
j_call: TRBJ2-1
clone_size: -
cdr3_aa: CASSLVSGSLGEQFF
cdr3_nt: TGCGCCAGCAGCTTGGTTAGCGGGAGTTTGGGTGAGCAGTTCTTC

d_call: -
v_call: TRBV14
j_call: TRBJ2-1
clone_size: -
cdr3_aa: CASSQVGRMEFF
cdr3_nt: TGTGCCAGCAGCCAAGTTGGTAGAATGGAGTTCTTC

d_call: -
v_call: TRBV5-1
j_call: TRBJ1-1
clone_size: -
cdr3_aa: CASSEGGWVQAFF
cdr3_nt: TGCGCCAGCAGTGAGGGTGGTTGGGTTCAAGCTTTCTTT

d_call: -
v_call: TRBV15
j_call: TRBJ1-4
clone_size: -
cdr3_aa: CATSRDRATNEKLFF
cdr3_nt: TGTGCCACCAGCAGAGACAGGGCGACTAATGAAAAACTGTTTTTT

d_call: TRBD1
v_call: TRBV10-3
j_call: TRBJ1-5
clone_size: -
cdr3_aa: CAISETGKLGTGDLWSNQPQHF
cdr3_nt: TGTGCCATCAGTGAGACAGGTAAGTTAGGGACAGGGGACTTATGGAGCAATCAGCCCCAGCATTTT

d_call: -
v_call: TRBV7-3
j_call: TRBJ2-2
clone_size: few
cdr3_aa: CASSLVGQHPGELFF
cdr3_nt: TGTGCCAGCAGCCTCGTTGGGCAACACCCGGGGGAGCTGTTTTTT

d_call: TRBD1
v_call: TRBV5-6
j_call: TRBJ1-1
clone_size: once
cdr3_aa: CASSTWDRLNTEAFF
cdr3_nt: TGTGCCAGCAGCACCTGGGACAGGCTCAACACTGAAGCTTTCTTT

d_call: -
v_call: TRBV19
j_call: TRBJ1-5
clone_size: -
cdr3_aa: CASSSSTGSNQPQHF
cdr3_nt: TGTGCCAGTAGTTCCAGTACAGGGTCCAATCAGCCCCAGCATTTT

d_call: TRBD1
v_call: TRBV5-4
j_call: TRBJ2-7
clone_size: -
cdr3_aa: CASSPDRDRVLF
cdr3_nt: TGTGCCAGCAGCCCGGACAGGGATCGGGTTCTCTTC

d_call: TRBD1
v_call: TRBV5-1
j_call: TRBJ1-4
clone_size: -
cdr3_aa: CASSLARGSEKLFF
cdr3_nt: TGCGCCAGCAGCTTGGCCAGGGGGAGTGAAAAACTGTTTTTT

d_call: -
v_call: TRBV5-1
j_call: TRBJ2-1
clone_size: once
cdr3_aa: CTSSLVGANEQFF
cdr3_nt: TGCACCAGCAGCTTGGTGGGGGCCAATGAGCAGTTCTTC

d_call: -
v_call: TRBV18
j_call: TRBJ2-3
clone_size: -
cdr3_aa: CASSHSSTDTQYF
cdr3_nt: TGTGCCAGCTCTCATTCCAGCACAGATACGCAGTATTTT